The 11 T cell receptor beta chains below were found in one sample sequenced in a study of blood T cell repertoires in COVID-19. Profiled with immunoSEQ multiplex PCR; TCRdb holds only in-frame clones, not every one. The table records about 80,000 clones, over 80% of them present only once. Material for sequencing was peripheral blood. The origin of the receptors is a man aged 55-75 years with active or convalescent COVID-19.

The chain has TRBV19 and TRBJ2-2; 7 positions match TRBD2. In germline, CDR1 is LNHDA, CDR2 SQIVND (reference sequence). V shed 8 bases and J 2 bases; nucleotides not matched to a gene: 8. This CDR3 comprises 15 residues. CDR3 amino acids: CASGPGGANTGELFF. CDR3 bases: TGTGCCAGTGGGCCGGGGGGAGCAAACACCGGGGAGCTGTTTTTT.

The chain carries TRBV6-4 and TRBJ1-2; 11 bases are shared with TRBD1. CDR3 length equals 15 residues. After removal of 6 bases from V and 4 bases from J, the junction contained 7 bases not matched to a gene. The V gene's germline CDR1 is MRHNA and CDR2 SNTAGT. CDR3 sequence reads: CASSEGQGGSYGYTF. CDR3 DNA: TGTGCCAGCAGCGAGGGACAGGGGGGATCCTATGGCTACACCTTC.

V is TRBV7-9 and J is TRBJ2-7, with 7 bases identical to TRBD1. This CDR3 has 14 residues. The germline CDR1 and CDR2 sequences are SEHNR and FQNEAQ (reference sequence). V dropped 1 base and J dropped 3; count of bases not matched to a gene: 3. The DNA for the CDR3 is TGTGCCAGCAGCTTAGGACAGGGAAACTACGAGCAGTACTTC. Translating gives CASSLGQGNYEQYF.

This clone has a single count. V and J are TRBV15 and TRBJ1-2; D is possibly TRBD1 (5 bases). V dropped 0 bases and J dropped 8 bases, with 13 bases sitting between them. The germline V gene encodes CDR1 LNHNV and CDR2 YYDKDF (reference sequence). This CDR3 contains 14 residues. CDR3 sequence: CATSRDLGPLGYTF. The CDR3, as DNA: TGTGCCACCAGCAGAGATTTGGGGCCCTTAGGCTACACCTTC.

The chain uses TRBV6-2 or TRBV6-3 and TRBJ1-2; unclear D gene. The CDR3 runs to 14 residues. V was cut by 5 bases and J by 1 base, with 11 bases left in between. The germline CDR1 and CDR2 sequences are MNHEY and SVGEGT. The chain's CDR3 is CASSRGSLNYGYTF. Written as DNA, the CDR3 is TGTGCCAGCAGTCGGGGTTCCCTTAACTATGGCTACACCTTC.

This clone appeared once. V gene TRBV29-1 combines with J gene TRBJ2-5; 9 nucleotides match TRBD1. The CDR3 consists of 12 residues. J gave up 5 bases and V 5 bases, and 3 bases lay outside the gene matches. The germline V gene has CDR1 SQVTM and CDR2 ANQGSEA. The CDR3: CSVRDREETQYF. For the CDR3, the DNA is TGCAGCGTTCGGGACAGGGAGGAGACCCAGTACTTC. The whole variable domain, remainder taken from reference TRBV29-1 and TRBJ2-5, is SAVISQKPSRDICQRGTSLTIQCQVDSQVTMMFWYRQQPGQSLTLIATANQGSEATYESGFVIDKFPISRPNLTFSTLTVSNMSPEDSSIYLCSVRDREETQYFGPGTRLLVL.

V and J are TRBV2 and TRBJ2-1, with a possible D match to TRBD2 (5 bases). The CDR3 is 11 amino acids. The germline V gene has CDR1 SNHLY and CDR2 FYNNEI. Trimming stripped 4 bases from V and 15 bases from J, with 13 bases between. The CDR3: CASSGLEVPFF. CDR3 bases: TGTGCCAGCAGTGGGTTGGAGGTACCGTTCTTC.

This clone was recorded a few times. The chain links TRBV7-2 to TRBJ2-7, with unresolved D. CDR3 size: 13 residues. V lost 1 base and J lost 5, with 9 bases in between. Germline V gene sequence: CDR1 SGHTA, CDR2 FQGNSA. The CDR3 here is CASSLGVRDEQYF. The CDR3 region has the DNA TGTGCCAGCAGCTTAGGAGTCCGGGACGAGCAGTACTTC.

V is TRBV7-8 and J is TRBJ1-3; D is unresolved. Germline V gives CDR1 SGHVS, CDR2 FQNEAQ. With 4 bases removed from V and 4 bases from J, the gap between germline ends came to 14 bases. CDR3 size: 15 residues. The CDR3 coding sequence is TGTGCCAGCAGCTCCCGGGTTTGGGTCGGAAACACCATATATTTT. Translating it yields CASSSRVWVGNTIYF.

CDR3 amino acids: CASTDSYEQYF. The CDR3 bases are TGTGCCAGCACCGATAGCTACGAGCAGTACTTC. The chain employs TRBV28 and TRBJ2-7; the D is unclear. Looked up from germline, CDR1 is MDHEN and CDR2 is SYDVKM. The CDR3 consists of 11 residues. V lost 7 bases to trimming and J lost 3 bases, with 7 bases between them. Using reference TRBV28 and TRBJ2-7 for the parts outside the CDR3, the full variable domain is DVKVTQSSRYLVKRTGEKVFLECVQDMDHENMFWYRQDPGLGLRLIYFSYDVKMKEKGDIPEGYSVSREKKERFSLILESASTNQTSMYLCASTDSYEQYFGPGTRLTVT.

This chain links TRBV7-9 with TRBJ2-3; 7 bases line up with TRBD2. Trimming cost V 5 bases and J 2 bases; bases outside gene matches: 7. The V gene's germline CDR1 is SEHNR and CDR2 FQNEAQ (reference sequence). CDR3 length: 15 amino acids. The DNA of the CDR3 is TGTGCCAGCAGCGAAAAGACTAGCTACACAGATACGCAGTATTTT. This sequence encodes CASSEKTSYTDTQYF.